Here is one T cell receptor beta chain with its context. Its antigen is unknown. Time point here: pre-sensitization, week 0. Treatment: therapeutic diphenylcyclopropenone sensitization with weekly scalp DPC. The data stem from a study of human T cells and chemical hapten exposure. Germline V lookup: CDR1 SGHTA, CDR2 FQGNSA. There are 12 residues in the CDR3. The V end was cut by 0 bases, the J end by 7 bases, with 4 bases between. A single record per CDR3 protein comes from TCRdb applying MiXCR to the RACE reads. The table shows tens of thousands of distinct CDR3 sequences, with about 10% occurring only once. The study's findings and limits: The donor cohort had alopecia, so its immune response may not match that of healthy people.

This chain links TRBV7-2 with TRBJ2-1; D gene ambiguous. The sequencing here drew on whole blood, taken in connection with sensitization to the hapten diphenylcyclopropenone (DPC). The receptor was isolated from a woman aged 50 to 60 with alopecia areata. Some clones in this sample may be carry-over from other donors' samples. The CDR3 loop is CASSLALNEQFF. The DNA for the CDR3 is TGTGCCAGCAGCTTAGCTTTGAATGAGCAGTTCTTC.